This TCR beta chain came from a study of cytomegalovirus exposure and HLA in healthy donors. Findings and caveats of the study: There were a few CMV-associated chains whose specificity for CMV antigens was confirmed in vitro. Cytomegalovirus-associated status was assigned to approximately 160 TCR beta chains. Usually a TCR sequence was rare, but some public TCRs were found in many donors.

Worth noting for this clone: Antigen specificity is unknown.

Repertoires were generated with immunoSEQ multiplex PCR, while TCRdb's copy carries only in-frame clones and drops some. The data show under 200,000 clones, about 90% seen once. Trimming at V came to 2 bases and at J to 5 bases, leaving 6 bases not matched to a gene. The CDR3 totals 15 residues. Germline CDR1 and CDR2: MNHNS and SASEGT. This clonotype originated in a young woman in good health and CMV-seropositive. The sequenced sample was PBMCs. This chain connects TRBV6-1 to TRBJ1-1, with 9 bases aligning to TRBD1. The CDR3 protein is CASSEQGQGITEAFF. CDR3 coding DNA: TGTGCCAGCAGTGAACAAGGACAGGGGATTACTGAAGCTTTCTTT.